This is a list of T cell receptor beta chains from one sample in a study of identifying expanded T cells in peripheral blood. Using immunoSEQ multiplex PCR, the repertoire was profiled, and TCRdb retains in-frame clones only, with some absent. The sample has roughly 78,000 clones, 75% to 90% seen once. Material for sequencing was blood. The receptors shown here come from a person aged 18 to 75 in good health. Both conserved end residues are part of each CDR3. Each record gives: CDR3 protein, CDR3 DNA, clone size, D gene, J gene, V gene. A D gene is named only where the DNA matches it firmly. Some rows have no size entry. The others give once, few or many, or a class for an expanded clone.

cdr3_aa: CAITPGGQAYGYTF; cdr3_nt: TGTGCCATCACTCCGGGGGGACAGGCTTATGGCTACACCTTC; clone_size: NA; d_call: TRBD1; j_call: TRBJ1-2; v_call: TRBV10-3
cdr3_aa: CASNLGFSGELFF; cdr3_nt: TGTGCCAGTAATTTGGGGTTCTCCGGGGAGCTGTTTTTT; clone_size: few; d_call: NA; j_call: TRBJ2-2; v_call: TRBV19
cdr3_aa: CASSDALQQQYF; cdr3_nt: TGCGCCAGCAGCGACGCCCTGCAGCAGCAGTACTTC; clone_size: NA; d_call: NA; j_call: TRBJ2-7; v_call: TRBV5-1
cdr3_aa: CASSATGALYGYTF; cdr3_nt: TGTGCCAGCAGTGCAACGGGGGCCCTCTATGGCTACACCTTC; clone_size: NA; d_call: NA; j_call: TRBJ1-2; v_call: TRBV2
cdr3_aa: CAWSRLAGGGHEQFF; cdr3_nt: TGTGCCTGGAGCCGACTAGCGGGGGGGGGTCATGAGCAGTTCTTC; clone_size: NA; d_call: TRBD2; j_call: TRBJ2-1; v_call: TRBV30
cdr3_aa: CASSLGSGSTYEQYF; cdr3_nt: TGTGCCAGCAGCTTAGGAAGCGGGAGTACCTACGAGCAGTACTTC; clone_size: once; d_call: TRBD2; j_call: TRBJ2-7; v_call: TRBV7-2
cdr3_aa: CASSVGQDYGYTF; cdr3_nt: TGCGCCAGCAGCGTGGGACAGGACTATGGCTACACCTTC; clone_size: once; d_call: TRBD1; j_call: TRBJ1-2; v_call: TRBV5-1
cdr3_aa: CASRIKQGLGHNQPQHF; cdr3_nt: TGTGCCAGCAGGATCAAACAGGGGTTGGGCCACAATCAGCCCCAGCATTTT; clone_size: NA; d_call: TRBD1; j_call: TRBJ1-5; v_call: TRBV28
cdr3_aa: CASSSVGGEAFF; cdr3_nt: TGTGCCAGCAGCTCAGTAGGGGGTGAAGCTTTCTTT; clone_size: NA; d_call: NA; j_call: TRBJ1-1; v_call: TRBV5-6
cdr3_aa: CASSRGLAGEGTQYF; cdr3_nt: TGTGCCAGCAGTAGGGGACTAGCAGGGGAAGGGACCCAGTACTTC; clone_size: NA; d_call: TRBD2; j_call: TRBJ2-5; v_call: TRBV6-1
cdr3_aa: CASNNGGEQETQYF; cdr3_nt: TGTGCCAGCAATAACGGGGGGGAACAAGAGACCCAGTACTTC; clone_size: NA; d_call: TRBD2; j_call: TRBJ2-5; v_call: TRBV27
cdr3_aa: CASQGGNEKLFF; cdr3_nt: TGTGCCAGCCAGGGTGGTAATGAAAAACTGTTTTTT; clone_size: NA; d_call: NA; j_call: TRBJ1-4; v_call: TRBV28
cdr3_aa: CSVPGKDTGEQFF; cdr3_nt: TGCAGCGTCCCCGGGAAGGACACAGGGGAGCAGTTCTTC; clone_size: medium-sized; d_call: NA; j_call: TRBJ2-1; v_call: TRBV29-1
cdr3_aa: CASSQVPLAGPEFSTDTQYF; cdr3_nt: TGCGCCAGCAGCCAAGTCCCCCTGGCGGGACCAGAGTTTAGCACAGATACGCAGTATTTT; clone_size: once; d_call: NA; j_call: TRBJ2-3; v_call: TRBV4-3